This entry concerns a single TCR beta chain. Its target is unknown. This sample was taken from a study of OX40 agonist ivuxolimab in advanced cancers. Study at large: With a range of 23 to 79, age averaged about 58 years, and about 80% were male. General study results and limits: Part of the nonresponder group also had normalized T-cell clonal expansion that was low.

Assay used: immunoSEQ multiplex PCR; TCRdb lists only in-frame clones, some missing. The sample carries fewer than 80,000 clones, roughly 87% recorded once. Collection of blood occurred at baseline, at cycle 4 day 1, and at cycle 7 day 1. This CDR3 has 19 residues. Trimming took 0 bases from V and 8 from J, leaving 29 bases between them. Germline-derived CDR1 and CDR2 are SQVTM and ANQGSEA. This sequence originates from an adult with an advanced solid tumor such as melanoma, head and neck, liver or kidney cancer. This specimen was CD4+ or CD8+ T cells sorted from blood, taken in a trial of the OX40 agonist ivuxolimab. The chain couples TRBV29-1 to TRBJ2-1, with TRBD2 as a possible D gene (6 bases). The CDR3 DNA reads as TGCAGCGTTGAAGATCTTGGAGGGTCATGGGGAGCCCGACTCGATGAGCAGTTCTTC. Protein: CSVEDLGGSWGARLDEQFF.